The text below deals with one TCR beta chain. What it binds is not known. The data derive from a study of T cells in tumors after PD-1 blockade. Overall study: Patients received pembrolizumab 200 mg every 3 weeks or cemiplimab 350 mg every 2 weeks. Daily vismodegib 150 mg continued in a subset of anti-PD-1-treated patients. Study-level findings and limits: Peripheral recruitment is suggested, as some novel exhausted tumor clones were in pre-treatment blood.

Genomic DNA template from tumor biopsies or peripheral blood, about 600 ng to 6,500 ng input. In germline, CDR1 is MDHEN, CDR2 SYDVKM. The ends lost 6 bases at V and 6 bases at J; junction bases unmatched: 11. This CDR3 region has 16 residues. Sequenced by immunoSEQ multiplex PCR; TCRdb stores in-frame clones only, minus some. Among 55,000 to 70,000 clones listed, around 77% were seen once. This receptor was obtained from a human donor with basal cell carcinoma. Specimen: PBMCs, collected before anti-PD-1 treatment. This chain joins TRBV28 and TRBJ2-1, with TRBD2 identical over 10 bases. The CDR3 sequence is CASSVVQAGGFNEQFF. The CDR3 DNA reads TGTGCCAGCAGCGTGGTTCAAGCGGGGGGGTTCAATGAGCAGTTCTTC.